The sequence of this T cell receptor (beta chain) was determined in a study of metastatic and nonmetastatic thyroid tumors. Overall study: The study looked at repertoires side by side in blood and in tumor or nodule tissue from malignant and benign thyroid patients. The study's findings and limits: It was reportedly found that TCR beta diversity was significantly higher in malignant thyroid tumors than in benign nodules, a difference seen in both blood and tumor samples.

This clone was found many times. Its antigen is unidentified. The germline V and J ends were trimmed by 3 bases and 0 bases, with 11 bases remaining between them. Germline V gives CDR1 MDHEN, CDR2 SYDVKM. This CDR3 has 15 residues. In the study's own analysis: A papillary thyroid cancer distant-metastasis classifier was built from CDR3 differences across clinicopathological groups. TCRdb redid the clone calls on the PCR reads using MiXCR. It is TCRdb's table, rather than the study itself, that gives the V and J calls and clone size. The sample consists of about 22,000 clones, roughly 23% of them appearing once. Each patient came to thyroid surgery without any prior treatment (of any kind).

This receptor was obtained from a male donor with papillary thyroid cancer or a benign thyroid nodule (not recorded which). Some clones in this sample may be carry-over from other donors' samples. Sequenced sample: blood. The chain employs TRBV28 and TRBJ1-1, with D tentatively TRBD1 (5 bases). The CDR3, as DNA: TGTGCCAGCAGTTTTCCGGGGGGGGTGAACACTGAAGCTTTCTTT. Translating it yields CASSFPGGVNTEAFF. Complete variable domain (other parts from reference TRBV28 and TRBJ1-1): DVKVTQSSRYLVKRTGEKVFLECVQDMDHENMFWYRQDPGLGLRLIYFSYDVKMKEKGDIPEGYSVSREKKERFSLILESASTNQTSMYLCASSFPGGVNTEAFFGQGTRLTVV.